The rows below give T cell receptor beta chains drawn from one sample of a study of T cell responses to AZD1222 COVID-19 vaccine. Measured with immunoSEQ multiplex PCR; TCRdb has only the in-frame clones, and not every one. The sample consists of 160,000 or so clones, about 85% of them appearing once. The sample here was peripheral blood, taken after recovery from COVID-19. Receptor source: an adult who had recovered from COVID-19. Each CDR3 is given with its conserved first and last residue. Each record gives: CDR3 protein, CDR3 DNA, V gene, clone size, J gene, D gene. The D gene is left open where the match is weak. Where a row states a size, it is once, few, many or the class of an expanded clone; other rows omit it.

CASSQTWDSYGYTF,TGTGCCAGCAGCCAAACCTGGGACAGTTATGGCTACACCTTC,TRBV3-1/TRBV3-2,NA,TRBJ1-2,TRBD1
CASSIPIWRSGANVLTF,TGTGCCAGTAGTATCCCCATTTGGCGTTCTGGGGCCAACGTCCTGACTTTC,TRBV19,NA,TRBJ2-6,NA
CSVEDDREDGYTF,TGCAGCGTTGAAGATGACAGGGAAGATGGCTACACCTTC,TRBV29-1,NA,TRBJ1-2,TRBD1
CASRTGTSNTGELFF,TGTGCCAGCAGAACCGGGACTAGTAACACCGGGGAGCTGTTTTTT,TRBV7-3,once,TRBJ2-2,TRBD2
CASSPRTGSNEQYF,TGTGCCAGCAGCCCACGGACAGGGTCAAACGAGCAGTACTTC,TRBV7-2,NA,TRBJ2-7,TRBD1
CATSRDPGASYEQYF,TGTGCCACCAGCAGAGATCCAGGGGCCTCCTACGAGCAGTACTTC,TRBV15,NA,TRBJ2-7,NA
CASSIGGSQVQPQHF,TGTGCCAGTAGTATAGGGGGGTCGCAGGTTCAGCCCCAGCATTTT,TRBV19,NA,TRBJ1-5,NA
CASSILGGLPTF,TGTGCCAGTAGTATTTTGGGGGGGCTTCCCACCTTC,TRBV19,few,TRBJ1-2,NA
CASSPDGGGTDTQYF,TGTGCCAGCAGCCCCGACGGGGGCGGCACAGATACGCAGTATTTT,TRBV5-4,once,TRBJ2-3,NA
CASSDRRQPQHF,TGTGCCAGCAGTGACCGGAGACAGCCCCAGCATTTT,TRBV6-4,NA,TRBJ1-5,NA
CASSSPGQGGTDTQYF,TGTGCCAGCAGCTCCCCGGGACAGGGGGGTACAGATACGCAGTATTTT,TRBV7-6,NA,TRBJ2-3,TRBD1
CASGLHRGHQETQYF,TGTGCTAGTGGTTTGCACAGGGGCCACCAAGAGACCCAGTACTTC,TRBV12-5,NA,TRBJ2-5,TRBD1
CASARGPGGRVTGELFF,TGCGCCAGCGCTCGGGGGCCGGGGGGCCGGGTCACCGGGGAGCTGTTTTTT,TRBV4-3,NA,TRBJ2-2,NA
CASGVRGGADTQYF,TGTGCTAGTGGGGTCCGGGGGGGCGCAGATACGCAGTATTTT,TRBV12-5,few,TRBJ2-3,TRBD2